The 15 T cell receptor beta chains below come from one sample, sequenced in a study of blood T cells in healthy people across ages. The second PCR ran about 6 to 11 cycles with a sample-barcoded 5' primer and J-beta primers. MiXCR, applied by TCRdb to the 5' RACE reads, yields one record per CDR3 protein. The sample shows 910,000 or so distinct CDR3 sequences, about 53% of them seen only once. The sequencing input was blood. The receptors were gathered from a woman in her sixties in good health.

The V and J genes are TRBV4-2 and TRBJ1-1, with D possibly TRBD1 on 6 matching bases. Trimming removed 0 bases at V and 11 bases at J, with 13 bases between. The V gene's germline CDR1 is LGHNA and CDR2 YNFKEQ. This CDR3 has 13 residues. The CDR3 bases are TGTGCCAGCAGCCAAGATTGGGGGCCGTATGCTTTCTTT. This encodes CASSQDWGPYAFF.

The gene calls are TRBV12-3 or TRBV12-4 and TRBJ2-3, with D possibly matching TRBD2 (6 bases). V lost 7 bases to trimming and J lost 5 bases, with 16 bases between them. The CDR3 contains 14 residues. The CDR3 nucleotides read TGTGCCAGCAAACCGGGACTTAAGCAAGATACGCAGTATTTT. As protein: CASKPGLKQDTQYF.

This clonotype was seen just once. The J gene is TRBJ2-2, the V gene TRBV5-6; D call uncertain. The CDR3 has 15 residues. V shed 2 bases and J shed 6 bases, with 14 bases lying between them. CDR1 SGHDT and CDR2 YYEEEE come from the germline V gene. DNA for the CDR3: TGTGCCAGCAGCTTATCGATGGGGATTTCCGGGGAGCTGTTTTTT. Encoded protein: CASSLSMGISGELFF.

V gene TRBV6-6 combines with J gene TRBJ2-3; D is ambiguous. V was cut by 2 bases and J by 0 bases, with 12 bases left in between. Per germline, CDR1 MNHNY and CDR2 SVGAGI (reference sequence). The CDR3 contains 16 residues. The CDR3: CASSYTPDGSTDTQYF. In DNA, the CDR3 is TGTGCCAGCAGTTACACCCCTGACGGGAGCACAGATACGCAGTATTTT.

Regarding this clonotype: Sequence at one end of the junction differs from germline and may be a read error. J is TRBJ2-5 and V is TRBV9; D unresolved. There are 14 residues in the CDR3. Germline CDR1 is SGDLS and CDR2 is YYNGEE. DNA of the CDR3: TGTGCCAGCAGCTCCCCCGTGAGCCAAGAGTCCCAGTACTTC. This translates into CASSSPVSQESQYF.

V usage is TRBV7-6 and J usage is TRBJ1-5; 8 bases agree with TRBD1. Germline CDR1 SGHVS, CDR2 FNYEAQ. V gave up 5 bases and J gave up 6 bases; unmatched junction bases: 6. CDR3 size: 14 residues. CDR3 sequence: CASSIDRGGQPQHF. The CDR3 DNA follows: TGTGCCAGCAGCATTGACAGGGGAGGTCAGCCCCAGCATTTT.

CDR3 sequence reads: CASSYSNDQPQHF. The CDR3 DNA reads as TGTGCCAGCAGTTACTCGAACGATCAGCCCCAGCATTTT. The V and J genes are TRBV6-5 and TRBJ1-5; D is undetermined. Germline CDR1 is MNHEY and CDR2 is SVGAGI. Trimming cost V 0 bases and J 5 bases, with 5 bases left between them. The CDR3 is 13 amino acids.

V gene TRBV14 combines with J gene TRBJ2-1; 7 bases map to TRBD2. The trim removed 1 base at V and 2 bases at J, leaving 5 bases unmatched. The CDR3 is 16 residues long. CDR1 is SGHDN and CDR2 is FVKESK in the germline V gene. The CDR3 here is CASSQGSGAPYNEQFF. DNA for the CDR3: TGTGCCAGCAGCCAAGGGAGCGGGGCCCCCTACAATGAGCAGTTCTTC.

The chain is built from TRBV15 and TRBJ2-1; no definite D call. Trimming pared 10 bases from V and 10 bases from J, leaving 14 bases between. The CDR3 sequence is 11 residues long. CDR1 and CDR2 from the germline V gene are LNHNV and YYDKDF (reference sequence). CDR3 in DNA: TGTGCCAGCGCAGGTTATGAGGAGCAGTTCTTC. Its protein is CASAGYEEQFF.

V and J are TRBV20-1 and TRBJ1-4, with a possible D match to TRBD1 (6 bases). The CDR3 runs to 13 residues. The V and J ends lost 6 bases and 4 bases respectively, with 12 bases between them. Germline V gene sequence: CDR1 DFQATT, CDR2 SNEGSKA (reference sequence). CDR3 in amino acids: CSARTDINEKLFF. As DNA, the CDR3 is TGCAGTGCCCGGACAGACATTAATGAAAAACTGTTTTTT.

The V call is TRBV28, the J call TRBJ2-3; D might be TRBD2 (6 bases). The V gene's germline CDR1 is MDHEN and CDR2 SYDVKM. CDR3 length: 11 residues. V dropped 6 bases and J dropped 5 bases, with 6 bases sitting between them. This CDR3 is CASRGGDTQYF. DNA for the CDR3: TGTGCCAGCAGGGGAGGAGATACGCAGTATTTT.

The V call is TRBV3-1, the J call TRBJ2-5; possibly TRBD2 for D (7 bases). V was trimmed by 3 bases and J by 4 bases, leaving 21 bases between them. In germline, CDR1 is LGHDT, CDR2 YNNKEL (reference sequence). The CDR3 contains 17 residues. The CDR3 DNA reads TGTGCCAGCAGCCAGAGGGCTAGCGGAGGGGGGGCAGAGACCCAGTACTTC. This encodes CASSQRASGGGAETQYF.

CDR3 loop: CASSQEFPGLVYEQYF. CDR3 bases: TGCGCCAGCAGCCAGGAATTTCCCGGACTTGTCTACGAGCAGTACTTC. The rearrangement links TRBV4-1 to TRBJ2-7; D may be TRBD2 (5 bases). CDR3 length: 16 residues. Germline lookup yields CDR1 MGHRA and CDR2 YSYEKL. Trimming pared 3 bases from V and 3 bases from J, leaving 18 bases between.

This chain uses TRBV4-3 with TRBJ1-2; D might be TRBD1 (5 bases). The CDR3 runs to 16 residues. Per germline, CDR1 LGHNA and CDR2 YSLEER. V was pared by 1 base and J by 3 bases, with 15 bases between. CDR3 loop: CASSQVTAGGDYGYTF. For the CDR3, the DNA is TGCGCCAGCAGCCAAGTGACGGCGGGGGGGGACTATGGCTACACCTTC.

The genes are TRBV20-1 and TRBJ2-3, with 14 bases lining up with TRBD2. The CDR3 is made up of 15 amino acids. The germline V gene encodes CDR1 DFQATT and CDR2 SNEGSKA (reference sequence). V lost 5 bases and J lost 4; bases outside the gene matches: 5. The chain's CDR3 is CSAYRLAGGADTQYF. In DNA form, the CDR3 reads TGCAGTGCTTACCGACTAGCGGGAGGGGCAGATACGCAGTATTTT.